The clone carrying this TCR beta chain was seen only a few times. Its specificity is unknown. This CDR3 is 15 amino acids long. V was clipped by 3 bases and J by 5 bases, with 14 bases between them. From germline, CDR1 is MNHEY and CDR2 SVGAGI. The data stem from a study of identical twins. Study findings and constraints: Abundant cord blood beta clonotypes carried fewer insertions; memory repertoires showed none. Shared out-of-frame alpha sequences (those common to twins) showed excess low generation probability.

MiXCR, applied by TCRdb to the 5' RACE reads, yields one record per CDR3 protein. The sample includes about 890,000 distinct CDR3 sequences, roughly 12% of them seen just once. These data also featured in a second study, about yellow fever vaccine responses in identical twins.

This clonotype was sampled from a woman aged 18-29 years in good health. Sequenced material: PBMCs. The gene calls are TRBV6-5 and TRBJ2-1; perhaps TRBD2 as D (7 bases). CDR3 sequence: CASSYEGGRNNEQFF. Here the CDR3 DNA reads TGTGCCAGCAGTTATGAGGGGGGGCGCAACAATGAGCAGTTCTTC.